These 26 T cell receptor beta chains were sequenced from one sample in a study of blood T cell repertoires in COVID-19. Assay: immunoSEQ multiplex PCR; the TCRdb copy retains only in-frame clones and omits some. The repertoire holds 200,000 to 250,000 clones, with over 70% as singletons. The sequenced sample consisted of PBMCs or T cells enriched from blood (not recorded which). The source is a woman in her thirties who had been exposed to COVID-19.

CDR3 region: CASSRPGTGRFSFETQYF. The CDR3 nucleotides are TGTGCCAGCAGCCGTCCCGGGACAGGGCGTTTCTCGTTCGAGACCCAGTACTTC. This chain links TRBV5-4 with TRBJ2-5, with TRBD1 matching over 9 bases. This CDR3 has 18 amino acids. CDR1 and CDR2 from the germline V gene are SGHNT and YYREEE (reference sequence). The trim removed 4 bases at V and 5 bases at J, leaving 18 bases unmatched. The whole variable domain, filled in from reference TRBV5-4 and TRBJ2-5, reads ETGVTQSPTHLIKTRGQQVTLRCSSQSGHNTVSWYQQALGQGPQFIFQYYREEENGRGNFPPRFSGLQFPNYSSELNVNALELDDSALYLCASSRPGTGRFSFETQYFGPGTRLLVL.

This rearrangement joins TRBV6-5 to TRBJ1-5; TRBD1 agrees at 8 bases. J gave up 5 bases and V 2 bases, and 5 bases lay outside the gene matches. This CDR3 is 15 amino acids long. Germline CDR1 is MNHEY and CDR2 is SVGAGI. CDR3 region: CASSYDRGRDQPQHF. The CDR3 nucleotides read TGTGCCAGCAGTTACGACAGGGGACGGGATCAGCCCCAGCATTTT.

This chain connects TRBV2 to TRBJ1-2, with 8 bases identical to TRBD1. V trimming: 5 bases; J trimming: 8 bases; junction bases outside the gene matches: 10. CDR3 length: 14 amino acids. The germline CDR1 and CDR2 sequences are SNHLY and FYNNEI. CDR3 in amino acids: CASSPKADRAGYTF. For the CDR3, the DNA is TGTGCCAGCAGTCCAAAGGCGGACAGGGCGGGCTACACCTTC.

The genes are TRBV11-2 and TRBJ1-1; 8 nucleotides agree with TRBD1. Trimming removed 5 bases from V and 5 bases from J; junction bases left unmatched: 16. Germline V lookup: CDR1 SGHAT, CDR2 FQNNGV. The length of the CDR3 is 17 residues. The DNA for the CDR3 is TGTGCCAGCAGCCACTACGGACAGGGCTGGGGTTGGACTGAAGCTTTCTTT. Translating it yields CASSHYGQGWGWTEAFF.

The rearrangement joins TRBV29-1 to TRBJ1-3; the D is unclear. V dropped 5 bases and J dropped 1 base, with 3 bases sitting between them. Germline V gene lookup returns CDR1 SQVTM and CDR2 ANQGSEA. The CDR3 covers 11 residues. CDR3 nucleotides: TGCAGCGTTCCATCTGGAAACACCATATATTTT. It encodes CSVPSGNTIYF.

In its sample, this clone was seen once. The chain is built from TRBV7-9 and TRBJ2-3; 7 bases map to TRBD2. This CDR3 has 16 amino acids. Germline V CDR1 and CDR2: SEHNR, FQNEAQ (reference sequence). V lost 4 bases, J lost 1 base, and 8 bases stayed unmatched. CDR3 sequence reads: CASSSPQREGTDTQYF. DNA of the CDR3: TGTGCCAGCAGCTCCCCACAACGGGAGGGCACAGATACGCAGTATTTT.

The CDR3 coding sequence is TGTGCCAGCCACCGGGACTACAACAATGAGCAGTTCTTC. As protein: CASHRDYNNEQFF. The rearrangement uses TRBV2 and TRBJ2-1; TRBD2 matches at 7 bases. CDR3 length: 13 residues. J gave up 5 bases and V 8 bases, and 6 bases lay outside the gene matches. Germline values: CDR1 SNHLY, CDR2 FYNNEI.

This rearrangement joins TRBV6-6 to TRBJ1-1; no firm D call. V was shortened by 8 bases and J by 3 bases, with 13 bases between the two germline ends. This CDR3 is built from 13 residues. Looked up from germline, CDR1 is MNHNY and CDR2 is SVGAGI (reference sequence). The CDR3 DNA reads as TGTGCCAGCGGGAAGGGAGTTGACACTGAAGCTTTCTTT. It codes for CASGKGVDTEAFF.

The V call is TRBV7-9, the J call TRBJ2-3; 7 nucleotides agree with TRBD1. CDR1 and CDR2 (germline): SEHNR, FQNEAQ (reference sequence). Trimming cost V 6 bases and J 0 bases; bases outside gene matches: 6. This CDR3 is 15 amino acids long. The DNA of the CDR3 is TGTGCCAGCAGGAACAGACAGGGAAGCACAGATACGCAGTATTTT. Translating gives CASRNRQGSTDTQYF.

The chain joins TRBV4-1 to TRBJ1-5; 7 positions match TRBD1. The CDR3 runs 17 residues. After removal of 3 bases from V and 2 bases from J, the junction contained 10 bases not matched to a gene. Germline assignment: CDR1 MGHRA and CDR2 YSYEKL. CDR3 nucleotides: TGCGCCAGCAGCCAGCTCCGACAGGGCGGTGGCAATCAGCCCCAGCATTTT. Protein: CASSQLRQGGGNQPQHF.

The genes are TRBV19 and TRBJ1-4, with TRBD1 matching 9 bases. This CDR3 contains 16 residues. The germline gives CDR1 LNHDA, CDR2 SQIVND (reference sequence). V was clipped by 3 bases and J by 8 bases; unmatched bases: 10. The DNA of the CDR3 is TGTGCCAGTAGTATCAAGTCCGGGACAGGGTTCGAAAAACTGTTTTTT. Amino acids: CASSIKSGTGFEKLFF.

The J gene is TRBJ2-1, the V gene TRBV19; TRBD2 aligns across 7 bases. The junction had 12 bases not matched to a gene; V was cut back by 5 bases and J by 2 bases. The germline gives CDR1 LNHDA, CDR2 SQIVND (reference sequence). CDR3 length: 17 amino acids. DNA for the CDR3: TGTGCCAGTAGTTCTTCGACTAGCCCAACCCCCTACAATGAGCAGTTCTTC. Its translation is CASSSSTSPTPYNEQFF.

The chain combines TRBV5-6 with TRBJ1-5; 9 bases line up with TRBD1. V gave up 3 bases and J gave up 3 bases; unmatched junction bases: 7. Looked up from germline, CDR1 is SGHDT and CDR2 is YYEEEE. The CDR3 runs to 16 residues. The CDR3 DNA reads TGTGCCAGCAGCTCTGGGACAGGGAGTTCCAATCAGCCCCAGCATTTT. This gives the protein CASSSGTGSSNQPQHF.

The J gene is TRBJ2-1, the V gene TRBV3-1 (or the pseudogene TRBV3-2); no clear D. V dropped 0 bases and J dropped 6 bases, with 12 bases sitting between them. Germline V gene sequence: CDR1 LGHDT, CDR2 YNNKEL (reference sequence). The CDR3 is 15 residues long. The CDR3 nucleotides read TGTGCCAGCAGCCAAGACGTACAGATCCTCAATGAGCAGTTCTTC. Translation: CASSQDVQILNEQFF.

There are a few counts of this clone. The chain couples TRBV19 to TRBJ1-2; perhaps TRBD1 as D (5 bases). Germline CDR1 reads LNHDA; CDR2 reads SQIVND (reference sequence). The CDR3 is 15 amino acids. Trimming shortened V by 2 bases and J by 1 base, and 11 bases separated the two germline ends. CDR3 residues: CASSISRDFNYGYTF. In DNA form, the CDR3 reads TGTGCCAGTAGTATATCTCGGGACTTTAACTATGGCTACACCTTC.

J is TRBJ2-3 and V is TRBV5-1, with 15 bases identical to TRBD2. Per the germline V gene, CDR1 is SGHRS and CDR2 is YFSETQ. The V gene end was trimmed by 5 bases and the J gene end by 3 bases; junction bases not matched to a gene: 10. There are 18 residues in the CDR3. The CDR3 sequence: CASRNGLAGGNGTDTQYF. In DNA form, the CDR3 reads TGCGCCAGCAGGAATGGACTAGCGGGAGGGAATGGGACAGATACGCAGTATTTT.

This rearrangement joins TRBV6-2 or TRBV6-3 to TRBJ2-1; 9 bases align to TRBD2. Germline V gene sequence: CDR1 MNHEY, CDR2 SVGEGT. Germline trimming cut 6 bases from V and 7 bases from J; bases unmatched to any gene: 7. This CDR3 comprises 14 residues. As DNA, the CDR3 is TGTGCCAGCAGCCCGGCGGGAGGGCCGAATGAGCAGTTCTTC. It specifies CASSPAGGPNEQFF.

Here the CDR3 reads CASSSLQGARDTEAFF. The CDR3, as DNA: TGTGCCAGCAGTTCACTACAGGGGGCAAGGGACACTGAAGCTTTCTTT. The chain couples TRBV27 to TRBJ1-1; TRBD1 matches 9 bases. The length of the CDR3 is 16 residues. Germline V lookup: CDR1 MNHEY, CDR2 SMNVEV (reference sequence). Trimming at V came to 4 bases and at J to 3 bases, leaving 9 bases not matched to a gene.

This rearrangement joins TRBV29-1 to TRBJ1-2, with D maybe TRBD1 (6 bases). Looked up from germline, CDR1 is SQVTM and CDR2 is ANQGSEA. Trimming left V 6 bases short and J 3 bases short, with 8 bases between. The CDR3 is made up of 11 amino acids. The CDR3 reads CSVQGDYGYTF. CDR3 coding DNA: TGCAGCGTACAGGGAGACTATGGCTACACCTTC.

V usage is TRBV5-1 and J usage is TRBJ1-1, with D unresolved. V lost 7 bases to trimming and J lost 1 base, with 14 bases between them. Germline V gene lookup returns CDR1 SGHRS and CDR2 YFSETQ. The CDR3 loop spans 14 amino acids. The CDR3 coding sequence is TGCGCCAGCTACCCCTCGGCGGCGAACACTGAAGCTTTCTTT. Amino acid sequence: CASYPSAANTEAFF.

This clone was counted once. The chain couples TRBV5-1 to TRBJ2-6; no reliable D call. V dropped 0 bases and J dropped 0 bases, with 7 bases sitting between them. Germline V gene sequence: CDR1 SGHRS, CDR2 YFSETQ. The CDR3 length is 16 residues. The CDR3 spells CASSLGFGSGANVLTF. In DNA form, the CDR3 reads TGCGCCAGCAGCTTGGGATTCGGCTCTGGGGCCAACGTCCTGACTTTC.

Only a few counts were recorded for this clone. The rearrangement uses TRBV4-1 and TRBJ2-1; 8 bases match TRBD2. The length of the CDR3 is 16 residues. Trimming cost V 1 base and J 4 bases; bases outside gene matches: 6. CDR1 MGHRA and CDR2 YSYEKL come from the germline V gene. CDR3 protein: CASSQGRASGYNEQFF. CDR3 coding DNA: TGCGCCAGCAGCCAAGGGAGGGCTAGCGGGTACAATGAGCAGTTCTTC.

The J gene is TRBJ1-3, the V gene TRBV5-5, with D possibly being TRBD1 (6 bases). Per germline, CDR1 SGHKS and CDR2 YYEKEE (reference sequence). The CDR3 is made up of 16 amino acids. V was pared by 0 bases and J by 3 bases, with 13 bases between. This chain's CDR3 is CASSLVNTGSGNTIYF. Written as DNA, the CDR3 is TGTGCCAGCAGCTTGGTAAATACAGGGAGTGGAAACACCATATATTTT.

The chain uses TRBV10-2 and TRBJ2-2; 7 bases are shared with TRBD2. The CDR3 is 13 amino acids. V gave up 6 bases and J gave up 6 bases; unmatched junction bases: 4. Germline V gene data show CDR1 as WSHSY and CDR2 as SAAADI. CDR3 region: CASRGGLPGELFF. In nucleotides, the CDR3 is TGCGCCAGCAGGGGAGGGTTGCCCGGGGAGCTGTTTTTT.

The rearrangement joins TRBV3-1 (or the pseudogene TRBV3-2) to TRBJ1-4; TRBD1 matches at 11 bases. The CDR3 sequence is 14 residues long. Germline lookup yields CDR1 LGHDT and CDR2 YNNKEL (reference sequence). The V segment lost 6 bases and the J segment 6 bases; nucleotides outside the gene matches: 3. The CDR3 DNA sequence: TGTGCCAGCAGGCGGACAGGGGGCTATGAAAAACTGTTTTTT. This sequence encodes CASRRTGGYEKLFF.

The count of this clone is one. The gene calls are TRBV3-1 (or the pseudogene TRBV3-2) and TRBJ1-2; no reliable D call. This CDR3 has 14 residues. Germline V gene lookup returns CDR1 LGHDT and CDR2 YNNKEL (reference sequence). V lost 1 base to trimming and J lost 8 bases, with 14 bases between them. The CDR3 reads CASSQVRRSGGYTF. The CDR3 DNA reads TGTGCCAGCAGCCAAGTGAGGCGGTCTGGGGGCTACACCTTC.